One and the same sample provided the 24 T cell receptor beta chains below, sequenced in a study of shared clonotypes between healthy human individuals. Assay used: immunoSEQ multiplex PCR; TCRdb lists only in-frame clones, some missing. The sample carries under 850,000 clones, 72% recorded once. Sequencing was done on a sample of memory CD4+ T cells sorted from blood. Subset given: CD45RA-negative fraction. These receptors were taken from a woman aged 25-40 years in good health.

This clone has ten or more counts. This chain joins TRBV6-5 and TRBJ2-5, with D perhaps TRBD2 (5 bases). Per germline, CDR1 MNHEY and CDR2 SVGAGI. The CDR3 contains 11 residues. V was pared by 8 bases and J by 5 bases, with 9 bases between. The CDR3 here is CASGSGETQYF. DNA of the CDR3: TGTGCCAGCGGTTCGGGGGAGACCCAGTACTTC.

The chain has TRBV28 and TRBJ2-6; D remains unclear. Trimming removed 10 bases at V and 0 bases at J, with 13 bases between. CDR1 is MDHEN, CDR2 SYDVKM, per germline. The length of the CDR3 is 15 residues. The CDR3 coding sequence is TGTGCCACCAGCGCTACCTACTCTGGGGCCAACGTCCTGACTTTC. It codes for CATSATYSGANVLTF.

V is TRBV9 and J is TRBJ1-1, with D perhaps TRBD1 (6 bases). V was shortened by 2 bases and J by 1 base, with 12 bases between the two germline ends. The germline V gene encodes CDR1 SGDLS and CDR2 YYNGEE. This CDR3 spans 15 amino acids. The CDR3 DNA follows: TGTGCCAGCAGCGTGTCTCACAGGGAGAACACTGAAGCTTTCTTT. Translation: CASSVSHRENTEAFF.

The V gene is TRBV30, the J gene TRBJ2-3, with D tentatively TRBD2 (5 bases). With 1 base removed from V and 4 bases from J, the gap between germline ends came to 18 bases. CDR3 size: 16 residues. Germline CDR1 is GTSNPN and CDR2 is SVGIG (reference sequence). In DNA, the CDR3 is TGTGCCTGGAGTGACTTGGACTCGTCGGGCTCAGATACGCAGTATTTT. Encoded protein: CAWSDLDSSGSDTQYF. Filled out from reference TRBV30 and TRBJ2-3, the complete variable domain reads SQTIHQWPATLVQPVGSPLSLECTVEGTSNPNLYWYRQAAGRGLQLLFYSVGIGQISSEVPQNLSASRPQDRQFILSSKKLLLSDSGFYLCAWSDLDSSGSDTQYFGPGTRLTVL.

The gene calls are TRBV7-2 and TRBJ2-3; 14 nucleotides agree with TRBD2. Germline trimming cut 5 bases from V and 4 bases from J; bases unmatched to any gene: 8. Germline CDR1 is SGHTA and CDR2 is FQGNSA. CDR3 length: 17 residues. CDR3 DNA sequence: TGTGCCAGCAGCCCCCGACTAGCGGGAGGGCCCTCAGATACGCAGTATTTT. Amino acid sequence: CASSPRLAGGPSDTQYF.

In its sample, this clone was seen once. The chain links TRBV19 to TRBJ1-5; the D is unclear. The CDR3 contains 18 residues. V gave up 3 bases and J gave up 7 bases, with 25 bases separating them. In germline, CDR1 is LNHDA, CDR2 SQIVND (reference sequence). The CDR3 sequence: CASSMGRRAASNQQPQHF. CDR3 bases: TGTGCCAGTAGTATGGGCCGGAGGGCAGCTTCGAACCAGCAGCCCCAGCATTTT.

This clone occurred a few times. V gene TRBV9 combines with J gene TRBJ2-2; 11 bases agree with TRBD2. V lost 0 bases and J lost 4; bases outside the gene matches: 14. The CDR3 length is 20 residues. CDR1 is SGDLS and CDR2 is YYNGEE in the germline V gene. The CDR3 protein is CASSVARSLSGRASTGELFF. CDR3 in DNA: TGTGCCAGCAGCGTAGCCCGATCTCTTAGCGGGAGGGCCAGCACCGGGGAGCTGTTTTTT.

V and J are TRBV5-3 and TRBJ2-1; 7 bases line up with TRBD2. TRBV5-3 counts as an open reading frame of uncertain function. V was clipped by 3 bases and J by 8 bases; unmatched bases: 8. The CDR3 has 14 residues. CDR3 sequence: CARSWAAGVDEQFF. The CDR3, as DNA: TGTGCCAGAAGCTGGGCGGCGGGAGTTGATGAGCAGTTCTTC.

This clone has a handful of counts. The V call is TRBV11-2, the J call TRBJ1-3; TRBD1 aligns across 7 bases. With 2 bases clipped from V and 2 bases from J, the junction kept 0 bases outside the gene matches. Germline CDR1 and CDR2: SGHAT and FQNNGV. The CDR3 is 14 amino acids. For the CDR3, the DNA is TGTGCCAGCAGCTTACAGGGGGCTGGAAACACCATATATTTT. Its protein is CASSLQGAGNTIYF.

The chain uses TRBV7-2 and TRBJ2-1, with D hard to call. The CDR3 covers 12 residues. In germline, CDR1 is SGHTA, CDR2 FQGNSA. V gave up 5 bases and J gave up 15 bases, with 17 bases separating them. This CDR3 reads CASSPLGLPPFF. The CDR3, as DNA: TGTGCCAGCAGCCCCCTTGGGCTACCCCCGTTCTTC. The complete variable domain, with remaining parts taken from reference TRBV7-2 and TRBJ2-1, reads GAGVSQSPSNKVTEKGKDVELRCDPISGHTALYWYRQSLGQGLEFLIYFQGNSAPDKSGLPSDRFSAERTGGSVSTLTIQRTQQEDSAVYLCASSPLGLPPFFGPGTRLTVL.

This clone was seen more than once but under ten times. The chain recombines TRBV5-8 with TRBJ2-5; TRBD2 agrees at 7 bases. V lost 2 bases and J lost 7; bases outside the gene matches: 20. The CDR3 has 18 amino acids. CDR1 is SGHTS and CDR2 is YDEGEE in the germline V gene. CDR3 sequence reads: CASSFRAAGTTKRGTQYF. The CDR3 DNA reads TGTGCCAGCAGCTTTAGGGCAGCCGGGACTACCAAACGGGGGACCCAGTACTTC.

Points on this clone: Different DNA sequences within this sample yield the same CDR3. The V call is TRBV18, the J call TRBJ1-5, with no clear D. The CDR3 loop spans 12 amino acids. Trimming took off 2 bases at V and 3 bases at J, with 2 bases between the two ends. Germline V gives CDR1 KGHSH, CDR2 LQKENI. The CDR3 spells CASSPFNQPQHF. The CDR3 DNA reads TGTGCCAGCTCACCATTCAATCAGCCCCAGCATTTT.

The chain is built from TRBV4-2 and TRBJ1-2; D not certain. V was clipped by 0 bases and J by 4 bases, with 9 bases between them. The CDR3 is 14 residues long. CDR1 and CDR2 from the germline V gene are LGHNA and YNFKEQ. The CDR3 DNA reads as TGTGCCAGCAGCCAAGATCTAGGTCCCTATGGCTACACCTTC. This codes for CASSQDLGPYGYTF.

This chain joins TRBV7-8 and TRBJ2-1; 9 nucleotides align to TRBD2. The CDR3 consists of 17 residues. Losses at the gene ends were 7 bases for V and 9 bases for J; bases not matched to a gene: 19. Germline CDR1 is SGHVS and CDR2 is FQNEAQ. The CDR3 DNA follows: TGTGCCAGCATGCACTCCGAGGGACTAGCAAAACTGGGTGAGCAGTTCTTC. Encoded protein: CASMHSEGLAKLGEQFF.

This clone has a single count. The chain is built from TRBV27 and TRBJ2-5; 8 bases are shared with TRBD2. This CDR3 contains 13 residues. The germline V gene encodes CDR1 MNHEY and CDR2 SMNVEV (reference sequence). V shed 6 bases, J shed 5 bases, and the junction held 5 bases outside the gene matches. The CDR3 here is CASRTSGSETQYF. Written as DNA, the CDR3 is TGTGCCAGCAGGACAAGCGGGAGTGAGACCCAGTACTTC.

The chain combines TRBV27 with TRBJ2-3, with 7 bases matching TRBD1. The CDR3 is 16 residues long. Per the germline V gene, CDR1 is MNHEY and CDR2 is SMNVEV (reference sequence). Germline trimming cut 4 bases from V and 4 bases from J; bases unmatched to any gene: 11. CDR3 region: CASSSLPDRAADTQYF. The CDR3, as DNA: TGTGCCAGCAGTTCCCTACCTGACAGGGCAGCAGATACGCAGTATTTT.

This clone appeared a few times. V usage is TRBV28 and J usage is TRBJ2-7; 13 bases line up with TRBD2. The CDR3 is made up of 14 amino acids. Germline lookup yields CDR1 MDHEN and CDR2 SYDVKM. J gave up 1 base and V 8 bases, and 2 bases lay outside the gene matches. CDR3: CASQGLAGSYEQYF. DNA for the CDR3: TGTGCCAGCCAGGGACTAGCGGGATCCTACGAGCAGTACTTC.

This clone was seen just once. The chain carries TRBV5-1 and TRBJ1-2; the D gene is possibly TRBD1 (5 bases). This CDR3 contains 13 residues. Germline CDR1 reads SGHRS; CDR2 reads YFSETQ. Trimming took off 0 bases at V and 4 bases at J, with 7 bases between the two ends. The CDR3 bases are TGCGCCAGCAGCTTGGGACAGAGCTATGGCTACACCTTC. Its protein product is CASSLGQSYGYTF.

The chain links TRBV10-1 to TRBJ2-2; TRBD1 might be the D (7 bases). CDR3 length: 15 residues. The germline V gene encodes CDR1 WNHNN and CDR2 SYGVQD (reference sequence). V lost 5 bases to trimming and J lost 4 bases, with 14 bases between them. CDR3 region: CASSRNRGGTGELFF. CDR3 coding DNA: TGCGCCAGCAGTCGGAACAGGGGAGGCACCGGGGAGCTGTTTTTT.

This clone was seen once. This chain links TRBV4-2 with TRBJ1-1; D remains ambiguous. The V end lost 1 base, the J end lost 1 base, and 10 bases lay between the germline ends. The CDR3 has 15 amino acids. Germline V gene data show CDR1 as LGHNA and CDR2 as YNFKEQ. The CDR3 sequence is CASSQVEETNTEAFF. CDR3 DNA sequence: TGTGCCAGCAGCCAAGTTGAGGAGACGAACACTGAAGCTTTCTTT.

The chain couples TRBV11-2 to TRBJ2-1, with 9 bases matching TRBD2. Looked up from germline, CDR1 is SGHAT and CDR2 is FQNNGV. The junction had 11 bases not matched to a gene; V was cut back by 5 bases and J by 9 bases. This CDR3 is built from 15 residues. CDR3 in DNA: TGTGCCAGCAGCCTCACTATAGCGGGAGTAGGTGAGCAGTTCTTC. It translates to CASSLTIAGVGEQFF.

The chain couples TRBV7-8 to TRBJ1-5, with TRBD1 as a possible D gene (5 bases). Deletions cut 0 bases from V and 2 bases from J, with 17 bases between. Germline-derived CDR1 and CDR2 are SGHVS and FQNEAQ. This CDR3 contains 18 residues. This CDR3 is CASSLARRGVDGNQPQHF. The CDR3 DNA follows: TGTGCCAGCAGCTTAGCCCGGAGAGGGGTCGATGGCAATCAGCCCCAGCATTTT.

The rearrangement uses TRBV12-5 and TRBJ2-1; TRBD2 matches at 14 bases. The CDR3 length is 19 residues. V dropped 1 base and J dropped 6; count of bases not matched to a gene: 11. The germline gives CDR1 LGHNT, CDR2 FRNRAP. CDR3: CASGLGAGTSGSRGNEQFF. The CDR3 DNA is TGTGCTAGTGGTTTGGGCGCCGGGACTAGCGGGAGTAGGGGCAATGAGCAGTTCTTC.

The DNA of the CDR3 is TGCAGTGCTAGCCTAGACGAGCAGTACTTC. It specifies CSASLDEQYF. The chain has TRBV20-1 and TRBJ2-7; D gene ambiguous. Germline-derived CDR1 and CDR2 are DFQATT and SNEGSKA (reference sequence). V was shortened by 3 bases and J by 5 bases, with 5 bases between the two germline ends. This CDR3 spans 10 amino acids.